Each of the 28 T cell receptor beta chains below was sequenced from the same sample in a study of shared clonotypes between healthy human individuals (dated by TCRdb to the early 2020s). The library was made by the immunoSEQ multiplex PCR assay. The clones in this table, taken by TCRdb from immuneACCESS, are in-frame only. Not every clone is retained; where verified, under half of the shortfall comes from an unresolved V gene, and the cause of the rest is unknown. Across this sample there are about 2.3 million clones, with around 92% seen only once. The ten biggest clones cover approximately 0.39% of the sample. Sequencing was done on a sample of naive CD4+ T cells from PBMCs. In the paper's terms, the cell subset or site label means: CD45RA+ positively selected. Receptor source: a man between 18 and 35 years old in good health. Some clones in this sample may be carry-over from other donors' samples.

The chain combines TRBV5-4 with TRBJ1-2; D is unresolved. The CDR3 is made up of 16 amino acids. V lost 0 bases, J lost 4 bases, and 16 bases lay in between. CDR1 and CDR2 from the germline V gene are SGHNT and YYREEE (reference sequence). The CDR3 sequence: CASSLGAESSLYGYTF. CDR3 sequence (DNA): TGTGCCAGCAGCTTGGGGGCTGAATCAAGCCTCTATGGCTACACCTTC.

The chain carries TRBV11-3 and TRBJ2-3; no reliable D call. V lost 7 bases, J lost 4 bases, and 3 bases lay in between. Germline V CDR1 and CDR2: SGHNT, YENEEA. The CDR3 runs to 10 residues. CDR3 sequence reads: CASIPDTQYF. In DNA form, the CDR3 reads TGTGCCAGCATCCCAGATACGCAGTATTTT.

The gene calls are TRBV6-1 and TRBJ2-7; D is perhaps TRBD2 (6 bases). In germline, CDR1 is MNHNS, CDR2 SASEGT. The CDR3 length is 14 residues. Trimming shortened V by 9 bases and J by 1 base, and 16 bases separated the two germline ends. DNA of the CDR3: TGTGCCAGTGGAGGGGAGTTAAGGTCCTACGAGCAGTACTTC. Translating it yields CASGGELRSYEQYF.

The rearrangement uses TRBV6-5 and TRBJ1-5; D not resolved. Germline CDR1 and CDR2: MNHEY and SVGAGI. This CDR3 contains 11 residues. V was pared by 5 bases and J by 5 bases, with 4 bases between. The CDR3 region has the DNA TGTGCCAGCAGTAAAGATCAGCCCCAGCATTTT. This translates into CASSKDQPQHF.

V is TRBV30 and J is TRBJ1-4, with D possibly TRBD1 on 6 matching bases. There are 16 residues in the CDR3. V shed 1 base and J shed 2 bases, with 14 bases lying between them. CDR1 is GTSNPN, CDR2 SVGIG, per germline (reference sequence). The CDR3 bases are TGTGCCTGGAGTGCGGATAAACAGGGCACTAATGAAAAACTGTTTTTT. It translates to CAWSADKQGTNEKLFF.

The CDR3 DNA sequence: TGTGCCAGCCGCGGACAGGGCGATGAAAAACTGTTTTTT. Translation gives CASRGQGDEKLFF. The rearrangement joins TRBV7-8 to TRBJ1-4; 8 positions match TRBD1. V was pared by 8 bases and J by 6 bases, with 5 bases of the junction left unmatched. Germline loops: CDR1 SGHVS, CDR2 FQNEAQ. The CDR3 consists of 13 residues.

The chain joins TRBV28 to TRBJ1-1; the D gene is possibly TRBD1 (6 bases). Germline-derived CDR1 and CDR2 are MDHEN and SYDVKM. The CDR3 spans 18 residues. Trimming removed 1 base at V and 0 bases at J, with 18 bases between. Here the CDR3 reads CASSLFRGGLGVNTEAFF. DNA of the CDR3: TGTGCCAGCAGTTTATTTCGCGGGGGGCTAGGGGTGAACACTGAAGCTTTCTTT.

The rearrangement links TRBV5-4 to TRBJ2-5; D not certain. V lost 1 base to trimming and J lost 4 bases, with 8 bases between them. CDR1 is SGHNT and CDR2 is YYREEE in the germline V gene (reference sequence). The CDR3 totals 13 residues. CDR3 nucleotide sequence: TGTGCCAGCAGCTTGTCCCAGGTAGAGACCCAGTACTTC. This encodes CASSLSQVETQYF.

The CDR3 loop is CASSLMASGAADTDTQYF. The CDR3 region has the DNA TGTGCCAGCAGCTTAATGGCTAGCGGGGCTGCAGACACAGATACGCAGTATTTT. This chain joins TRBV7-3 and TRBJ2-3, with 9 bases lining up with TRBD2. This CDR3 is built from 18 residues. Losses at the gene ends were 1 base for V and 2 bases for J; bases not matched to a gene: 10. CDR1 SGHTA and CDR2 FQGTGA come from the germline V gene.

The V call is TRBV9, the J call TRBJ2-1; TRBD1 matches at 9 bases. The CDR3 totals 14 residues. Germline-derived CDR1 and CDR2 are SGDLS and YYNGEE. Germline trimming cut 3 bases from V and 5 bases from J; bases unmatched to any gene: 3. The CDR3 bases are TGTGCCAGCAGCGCGGGACAGGGCCACAATGAGCAGTTCTTC. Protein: CASSAGQGHNEQFF.

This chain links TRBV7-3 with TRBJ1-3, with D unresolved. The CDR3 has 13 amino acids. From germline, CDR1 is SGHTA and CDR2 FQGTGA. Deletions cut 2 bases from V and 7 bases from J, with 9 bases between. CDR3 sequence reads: CASSLQEGNTIYF. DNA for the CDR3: TGTGCCAGCAGCTTACAGGAAGGGAACACCATATATTTT.

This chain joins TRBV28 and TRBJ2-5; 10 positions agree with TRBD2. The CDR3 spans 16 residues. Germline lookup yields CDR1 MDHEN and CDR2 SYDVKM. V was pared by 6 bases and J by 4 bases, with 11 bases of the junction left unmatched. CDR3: CASSPASGRFRETQYF. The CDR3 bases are TGTGCCAGCAGCCCCGCTAGCGGGAGATTTAGAGAGACCCAGTACTTC.

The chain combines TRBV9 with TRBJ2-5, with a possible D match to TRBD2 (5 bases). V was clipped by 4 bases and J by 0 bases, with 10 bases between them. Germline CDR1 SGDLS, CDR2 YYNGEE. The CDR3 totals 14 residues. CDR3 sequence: CASSPPGYQETQYF. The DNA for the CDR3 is TGTGCCAGCAGCCCCCCGGGGTACCAAGAGACCCAGTACTTC.

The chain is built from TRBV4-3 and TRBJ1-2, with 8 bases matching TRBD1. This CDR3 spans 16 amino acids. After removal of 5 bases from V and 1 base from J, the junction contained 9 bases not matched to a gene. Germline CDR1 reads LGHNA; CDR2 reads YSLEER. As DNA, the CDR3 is TGCGCCAGCAGCGCCCGGACAGGGCCCGGTAACTATGGCTACACCTTC. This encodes CASSARTGPGNYGYTF.

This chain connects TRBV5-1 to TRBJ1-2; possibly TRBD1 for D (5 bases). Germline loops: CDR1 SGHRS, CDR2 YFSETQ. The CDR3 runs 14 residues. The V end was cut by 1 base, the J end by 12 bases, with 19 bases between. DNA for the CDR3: TGCGCCAGCAGCTTGCCGGGGCAGGTGGGAGCGGACACCTTC. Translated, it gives CASSLPGQVGADTF. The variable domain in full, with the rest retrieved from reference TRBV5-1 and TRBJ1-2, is KAGVTQTPRYLIKTRGQQVTLSCSPISGHRSVSWYQQTPGQGLQFLFEYFSETQRNKGNFPGRFSGRQFSNSRSEMNVSTLELGDSALYLCASSLPGQVGADTFGSGTRLTVV.

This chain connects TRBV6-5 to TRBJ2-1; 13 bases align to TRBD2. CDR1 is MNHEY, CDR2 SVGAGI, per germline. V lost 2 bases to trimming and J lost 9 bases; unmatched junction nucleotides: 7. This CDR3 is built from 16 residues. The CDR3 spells CASSYGGLAGAGEQFF. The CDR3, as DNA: TGTGCCAGCAGTTACGGCGGACTAGCGGGAGCTGGTGAGCAGTTCTTC.

The CDR3 is CASSMSGMGTGELFF. The DNA for the CDR3 is TGTGCCAGTAGTATGTCAGGAATGGGCACCGGGGAGCTGTTTTTT. V gene TRBV19 combines with J gene TRBJ2-2; D uncertain. The V and J ends lost 3 bases and 4 bases respectively, with 12 bases between them. The germline CDR1 and CDR2 sequences are LNHDA and SQIVND (reference sequence). This CDR3 is built from 15 residues. The full variable domain, in which reference TRBV19 and TRBJ2-2 provide the parts outside the CDR3, is DGGITQSPKYLFRKEGQNVTLSCEQNLNHDAMYWYRQDPGQGLRLIYYSQIVNDFQKGDIAEGYSVSREKKESFPLTVTSAQKNPTAFYLCASSMSGMGTGELFFGEGSRLTVL.

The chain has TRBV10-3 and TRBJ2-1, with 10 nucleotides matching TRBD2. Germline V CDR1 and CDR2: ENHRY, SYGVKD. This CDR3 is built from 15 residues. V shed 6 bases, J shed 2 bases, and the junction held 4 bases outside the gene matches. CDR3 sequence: CAISISGRTYNEQFF. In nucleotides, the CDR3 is TGTGCCATCAGCATTAGCGGGAGGACCTACAATGAGCAGTTCTTC.

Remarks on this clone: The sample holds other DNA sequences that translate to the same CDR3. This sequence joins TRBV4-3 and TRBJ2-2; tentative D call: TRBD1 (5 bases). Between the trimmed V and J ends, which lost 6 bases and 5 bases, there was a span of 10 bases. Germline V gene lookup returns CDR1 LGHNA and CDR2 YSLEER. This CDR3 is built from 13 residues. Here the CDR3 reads CASSLRGTGELFF. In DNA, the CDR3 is TGCGCCAGCAGTTTAAGGGGTACCGGGGAGCTGTTTTTT.

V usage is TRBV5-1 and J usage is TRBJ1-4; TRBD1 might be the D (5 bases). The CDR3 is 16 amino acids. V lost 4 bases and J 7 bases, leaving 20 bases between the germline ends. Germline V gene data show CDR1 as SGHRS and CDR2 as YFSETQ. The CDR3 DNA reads TGCGCCAGCAGCCCCTCTAGGGACTCGGGTGTTGAAAAACTGTTTTTT. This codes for CASSPSRDSGVEKLFF.

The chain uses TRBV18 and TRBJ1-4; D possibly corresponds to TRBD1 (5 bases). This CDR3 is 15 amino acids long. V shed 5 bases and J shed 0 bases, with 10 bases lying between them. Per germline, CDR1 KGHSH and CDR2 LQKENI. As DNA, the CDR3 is TGTGCCAGCTCAACGGGACCTGCAACTAATGAAAAACTGTTTTTT. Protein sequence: CASSTGPATNEKLFF.

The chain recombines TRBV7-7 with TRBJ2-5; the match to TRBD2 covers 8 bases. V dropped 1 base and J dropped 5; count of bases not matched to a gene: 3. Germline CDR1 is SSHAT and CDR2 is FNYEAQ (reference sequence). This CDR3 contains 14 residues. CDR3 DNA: TGTGCCAGCAGCTTAGAAGCGGGGGCGGAGACCCAGTACTTC. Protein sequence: CASSLEAGAETQYF.

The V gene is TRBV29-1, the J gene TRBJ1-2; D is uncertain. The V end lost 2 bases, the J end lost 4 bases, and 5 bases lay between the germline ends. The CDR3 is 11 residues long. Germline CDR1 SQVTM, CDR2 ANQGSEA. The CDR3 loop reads CSVERAYGYTF. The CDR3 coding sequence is TGCAGCGTTGAAAGGGCCTATGGCTACACCTTC.

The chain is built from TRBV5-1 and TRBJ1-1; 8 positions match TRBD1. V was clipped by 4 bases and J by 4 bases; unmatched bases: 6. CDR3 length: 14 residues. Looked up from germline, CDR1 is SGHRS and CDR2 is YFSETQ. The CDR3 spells CASSLRTGLTEAFF. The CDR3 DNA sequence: TGCGCCAGCAGCCTGAGGACAGGGCTCACTGAAGCTTTCTTT. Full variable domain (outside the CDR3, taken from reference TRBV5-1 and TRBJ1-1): KAGVTQTPRYLIKTRGQQVTLSCSPISGHRSVSWYQQTPGQGLQFLFEYFSETQRNKGNFPGRFSGRQFSNSRSEMNVSTLELGDSALYLCASSLRTGLTEAFFGQGTRLTVV.

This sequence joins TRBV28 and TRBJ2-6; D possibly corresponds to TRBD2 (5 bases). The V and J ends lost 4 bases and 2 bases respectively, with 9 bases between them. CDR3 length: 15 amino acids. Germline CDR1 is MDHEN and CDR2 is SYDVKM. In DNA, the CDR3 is TGTGCCAGCAGTTCTCTCGGGACTGGGGCCAACGTCCTGACTTTC. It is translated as CASSSLGTGANVLTF. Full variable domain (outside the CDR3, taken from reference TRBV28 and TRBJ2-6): DVKVTQSSRYLVKRTGEKVFLECVQDMDHENMFWYRQDPGLGLRLIYFSYDVKMKEKGDIPEGYSVSREKKERFSLILESASTNQTSMYLCASSSLGTGANVLTFGAGSRLTVL.

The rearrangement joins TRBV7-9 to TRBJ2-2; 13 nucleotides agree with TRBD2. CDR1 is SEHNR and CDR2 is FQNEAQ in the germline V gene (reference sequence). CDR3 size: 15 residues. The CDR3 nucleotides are TGTGCGGAGCGACTAGCGGGAGGCCAGACCGGGGAGCTGTTTTTT. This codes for CAERLAGGQTGELFF.

The CDR3 coding sequence is TGTGCCAGCAGCCAAGATAGGGCGGGGGTTGAGCAGTTCTTC. As protein: CASSQDRAGVEQFF. The V call is TRBV4-2, the J call TRBJ2-1; 7 positions match TRBD2. The CDR3 contains 14 residues. Trimming at V came to 0 bases and at J to 9 bases, leaving 5 bases not matched to a gene. CDR1 LGHNA and CDR2 YNFKEQ come from the germline V gene.

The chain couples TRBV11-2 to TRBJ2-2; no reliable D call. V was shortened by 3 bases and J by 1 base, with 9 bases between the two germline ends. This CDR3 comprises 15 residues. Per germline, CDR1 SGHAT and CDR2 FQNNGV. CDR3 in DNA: TGTGCCAGCAGCTTTCGCATTATGAACACCGGGGAGCTGTTTTTT. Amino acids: CASSFRIMNTGELFF.